Listed below are T cell receptor beta chains from one sample, sequenced in a study of T cells in Graves' hyperthyroidism and ophthalmopathy. TCRdb re-called the multiplex PCR reads through MiXCR, storing one row per CDR3 protein. The table records 400,000 or so distinct CDR3 sequences, roughly 15% of them present only once. Sequencing used blood. The receptor set was obtained from a woman aged 55-69 years with Graves' ophthalmopathy. The CDR3 runs from the conserved cysteine through the conserved F or W. The D gene is left open where the match is weak. Expanded clones are given a class, and other clones once, few, many or no size at all.

TRBJ2-7	-	14	TRBV3-1	many	CASSLSLSRGEQYF	TGTGCCAGCAGCCTCAGTCTTAGCAGGGGCGAGCAGTACTTC
TRBJ2-7	TRBD2	17	TRBV6-1	many	CASSSDGLAGDSYEQYF	TGTGCCAGCAGTTCCGACGGACTAGCGGGAGATTCCTACGAGCAGTACTTC
TRBJ2-1	-	14	TRBV9	few	CASSVAGSWNEQFF	TGTGCCAGCAGCGTAGCCGGTAGCTGGAATGAGCAGTTCTTC
TRBJ2-4	TRBD2	16	TRBV2	many	CASSGLSGVHGNIQYF	TGTGCCAGCAGTGGGCTTAGCGGGGTTCATGGTAACATTCAGTACTTC
TRBJ2-2	-	13	TRBV7-2	-	CASIIKYTGELFF	TGTGCCAGCATAATAAAGTACACCGGGGAGCTGTTTTTT
TRBJ2-5	-	15	TRBV20-1	-	CSARDPWEAPRTQYF	TGCAGTGCTAGAGACCCGTGGGAGGCCCCGAGGACCCAGTACTTC
TRBJ2-1	-	12	TRBV6-1	many	CASTGFHNEQFF	TGTGCCAGCACTGGGTTCCACAATGAGCAGTTCTTC
TRBJ2-3	TRBD1	15	TRBV15	-	CATSSRDRVTDTQYF	TGTGCCACCAGCAGCCGGGACAGGGTCACAGATACGCAGTATTTT
TRBJ2-3	-	15	TRBV7-8	many	CASSLAGIRPDTQYF	TGTGCCAGCAGCTTAGCGGGGATTAGACCAGATACGCAGTATTTT
TRBJ2-7	-	12	TRBV3-1	-	CASSQGRGEQYF	TGTGCCAGCAGCCAAGGGCGCGGCGAGCAGTACTTC
TRBJ1-6	-	17	TRBV18	-	CASSPALGGPINSPLHF	TGTGCCAGCTCACCAGCCCTGGGGGGACCCATAAACTCACCCCTCCACTTT
TRBJ1-2	TRBD1	14	TRBV15	-	CATSRQGANYGYTF	TGTGCCACCAGCAGGCAGGGGGCAAACTATGGCTACACCTTC
TRBJ1-2	-	12	TRBV27	few	CASRGAAGGYTF	TGTGCCAGCAGGGGGGCCGCGGGGGGCTACACCTTC
TRBJ2-3	TRBD1	13	TRBV20-1	many	CSARDSPTDTQYF	TGCAGTGCCCGGGACAGTCCCACAGATACGCAGTATTTT
TRBJ2-7	TRBD1	15	TRBV27	many	CASSSGQGVPYEQYF	TGTGCCAGCAGTTCGGGACAGGGGGTTCCCTACGAGCAGTACTTC
TRBJ1-4	TRBD1	16	TRBV5-5	-	CASSLDAATGNEKLFF	TGTGCCAGCAGCTTGGACGCCGCGACAGGGAATGAAAAACTGTTTTTT
TRBJ1-6	-	14	TRBV20-1	-	CSAREAKGYSPLHF	TGCAGTGCTAGAGAGGCCAAGGGATATTCACCCCTCCACTTT
TRBJ2-7	TRBD2	16	TRBV6-1	few	CASTGLAGGPGGEQYF	TGTGCCAGCACCGGACTAGCGGGAGGGCCCGGGGGCGAGCAGTACTTC
TRBJ2-1	-	14	TRBV3-1	many	CASSQNSPMTGQFF	TGTGCCAGCAGCCAAAATTCCCCCATGACAGGGCAGTTCTTC
TRBJ2-1	-	12	TRBV30	many	CAWAGTPYEQFF	TGTGCCTGGGCGGGCACTCCCTATGAGCAGTTCTTC
TRBJ2-6	-	15	TRBV12-3/TRBV12-4	-	CASSFSQGGANVLTF	TGTGCCAGCAGTTTCTCCCAGGGTGGGGCCAACGTCCTGACTTTC
TRBJ2-4	-	20	TRBV27	many	CASSPKRPTGTGWVLDIQYF	TGTGCCAGCAGTCCAAAGCGTCCCACCGGAACAGGGTGGGTATTGGACATTCAGTACTTC
TRBJ2-1	TRBD2	16	TRBV9	few	CASSVAPSGSQDEQFF	TGTGCCAGCAGCGTAGCTCCTAGCGGGAGTCAGGATGAGCAGTTCTTC
TRBJ2-5	TRBD2	15	TRBV11-2	many	CASSLGGRGQETQYF	TGTGCCAGCAGCTTAGGCGGGAGGGGCCAAGAGACCCAGTACTTC
TRBJ2-1	TRBD2	19	TRBV19	-	CASSITLTSGSAPYNEQFF	TGTGCCAGTAGTATAACCCTAACTAGCGGGAGCGCGCCCTACAATGAGCAGTTCTTC
TRBJ2-2	TRBD2	16	TRBV4-2	once	CASSQAGLQRTGELFF	TGTGCCAGCAGCCAGGCGGGACTACAGAGAACCGGGGAGCTGTTTTTT
TRBJ1-5	-	14	TRBV20-1	-	CSARRLDSNQPQHF	TGCAGTGCTAGAAGGCTTGATAGCAATCAGCCCCAGCATTTT
TRBJ2-1	-	13	TRBV6-1	many	CASSETEYNEQFF	TGTGCCAGCAGTGAAACGGAGTACAATGAGCAGTTCTTC
TRBJ1-1	TRBD1	13	TRBV29-1	many	CSARTGGGTEAFF	TGCAGCGCCCGGACAGGGGGTGGGACTGAAGCTTTCTTT
TRBJ2-7	-	11	TRBV10-3	few	CAIRTYYEQYF	TGTGCCATCCGGACCTACTACGAGCAGTACTTC
TRBJ2-2	-	16	TRBV2	-	CASTNPGLTKPGELFF	TGTGCCAGCACAAACCCTGGACTGACGAAGCCCGGGGAGCTGTTTTTT
TRBJ2-5	-	12	TRBV18	many	CASSDVRETQYF	TGTGCCAGCTCCGACGTTAGAGAGACCCAGTACTTC
TRBJ1-1	TRBD1	14	TRBV5-1	many	CASSLRQGGTEAFF	TGCGCCAGCAGCTTGCGACAGGGTGGCACTGAAGCTTTCTTT
TRBJ2-3	-	15	TRBV20-1	many	CSAVGVADFTDTQYF	TGCAGTGCCGTCGGGGTAGCGGATTTCACAGATACGCAGTATTTT
TRBJ2-5	-	14	TRBV6-1	few	CASRRTWYRETQYF	TGTGCCAGCAGGAGGACTTGGTACCGAGAGACCCAGTACTTC
TRBJ2-1	TRBD1	15	TRBV6-1	few	CASSPPDRAGDEQFF	TGTGCCAGCAGCCCACCGGACAGGGCTGGGGATGAGCAGTTCTTC
TRBJ2-3	TRBD2	15	TRBV12-3/TRBV12-4	many	CASRVAGFSTDTQYF	TGTGCCAGCAGAGTAGCGGGATTTAGCACAGATACGCAGTATTTT
TRBJ2-3	-	14	TRBV18	many	CASSQTADTSSQYF	TGTGCCAGCTCACAGACCGCGGACACCAGTTCGCAGTATTTT
TRBJ1-2	TRBD1	13	TRBV28	many	CASLGDRGYGYTF	TGTGCCAGCCTGGGAGACAGGGGCTATGGCTACACCTTC
TRBJ1-5	TRBD1	15	TRBV19	-	CASSMDREAFQPQHF	TGTGCCAGTAGTATGGACAGGGAGGCTTTTCAGCCCCAGCATTTT
TRBJ2-3	TRBD2	15	TRBV7-3	many	CASSLTRESTDTQYF	TGTGCCAGCAGCTTAACGCGGGAGTCCACAGATACGCAGTATTTT
TRBJ1-2	-	14	TRBV3-1	many	CASSLQAYGARYTF	TGTGCCAGCAGCCTCCAGGCCTACGGGGCCCGCTACACCTTC
TRBJ2-7	-	14	TRBV6-1	few	CASSPDKVLYEQYF	TGTGCCAGCAGTCCTGACAAGGTACTATACGAGCAGTACTTC
TRBJ2-1	TRBD2	15	TRBV5-1	many	CASSKLAGDADEQFF	TGCGCCAGCAGCAAACTAGCGGGAGATGCGGATGAGCAGTTCTTC
TRBJ2-7	TRBD2	14	TRBV28	many	CASTRLAGAYEQYF	TGTGCCAGCACCAGACTAGCGGGAGCGTACGAGCAGTACTTC
TRBJ2-7	TRBD2	14	TRBV7-2	many	CASSTASGNYEQYF	TGTGCCAGCAGCACGGCTAGCGGAAACTACGAGCAGTACTTC
TRBJ2-7	-	12	TRBV7-2	many	CASRSGIYEQYF	TGTGCCAGCAGATCCGGGATTTACGAGCAGTACTTC
TRBJ1-2	-	13	TRBV28	many	CASSPYRNYGYTF	TGTGCCAGCAGTCCCTATCGGAACTATGGCTACACCTTC
TRBJ1-3	-	20	TRBV6-5	few	CASSYSAPGTVGGSGNTIYF	TGTGCCAGCAGTTACTCGGCCCCGGGGACGGTGGGGGGCTCTGGAAACACCATATATTTT
TRBJ2-1	-	16	TRBV7-6	many	CASSLALGGAGNEQFF	TGTGCCAGCAGCTTAGCGCTGGGGGGAGCGGGTAATGAGCAGTTCTTC
TRBJ1-1	-	13	TRBV20-1	many	CSARGSANTEAFF	TGCAGTGCTAGGGGAAGTGCGAACACTGAAGCTTTCTTT
TRBJ2-1	-	15	TRBV15	-	CATSRDGHPYNEQFF	TGTGCCACCAGCAGAGACGGACACCCATACAATGAGCAGTTCTTC
TRBJ2-4	-	15	TRBV9	-	CASSVAGAAKNIQYF	TGTGCCAGCAGCGTAGCGGGGGCAGCCAAAAACATTCAGTACTTC
TRBJ2-1	-	16	TRBV18	-	CASSPLMAEGGNEQFF	TGTGCCAGCTCACCCCTTATGGCGGAGGGCGGGAATGAGCAGTTCTTC